This T cell receptor (beta chain) was obtained from a study of OX40 agonist ivuxolimab in advanced cancers. This clone occurred once. Its specificity is not known. This CDR3 spans 14 amino acids. V lost 4 bases to trimming and J lost 6 bases, with 15 bases between them. Per germline, CDR1 LNHDA and CDR2 SQIVND (reference sequence). Profiling relied on immunoSEQ multiplex PCR, and the TCRdb table lists in-frame clones only, not all of them. Of some 77,000 clones in the sample, around 83% were seen once. Findings and limits, study-wide: Average numbers of expanded clones were greater in CD8+ T cells than in CD4+.

The origin of this receptor is an adult with an advanced solid tumor such as melanoma, head and neck, liver or kidney cancer. This specimen was CD4+ or CD8+ T cells sorted from blood, taken in a trial of the OX40 agonist ivuxolimab. The V call is TRBV19, the J call TRBJ1-2, with D possibly TRBD1 on 5 matching bases. The CDR3 reads CASSSQGEINGYTF. CDR3 sequence (DNA): TGTGCCAGTAGTAGCCAGGGAGAAATCAATGGCTACACCTTC.